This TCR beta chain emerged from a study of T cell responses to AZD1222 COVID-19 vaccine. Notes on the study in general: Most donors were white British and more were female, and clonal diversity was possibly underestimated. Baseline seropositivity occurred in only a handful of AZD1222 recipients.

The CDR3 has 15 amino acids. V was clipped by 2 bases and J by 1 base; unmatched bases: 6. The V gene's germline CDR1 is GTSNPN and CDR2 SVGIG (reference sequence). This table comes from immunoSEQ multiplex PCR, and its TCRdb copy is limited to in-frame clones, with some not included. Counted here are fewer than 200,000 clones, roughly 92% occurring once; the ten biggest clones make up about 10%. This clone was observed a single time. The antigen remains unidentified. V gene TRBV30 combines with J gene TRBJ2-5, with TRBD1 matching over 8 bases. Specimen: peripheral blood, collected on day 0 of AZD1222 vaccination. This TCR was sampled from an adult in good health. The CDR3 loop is CAWSWGRGLQETQYF. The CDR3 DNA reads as TGTGCCTGGAGTTGGGGCAGGGGGCTCCAAGAGACCCAGTACTTC.